This T cell receptor beta chain was profiled in a study of OX40 agonist ivuxolimab in advanced cancers. The study in broad terms: Ivuxolimab was a fully human IgG2 agonistic monoclonal antibody targeting the costimulatory receptor OX40 (CD134). Of the approximately 50 patients in dose escalation, about 19 had hepatocellular carcinoma, some 15 had melanoma, 9 had renal cell carcinoma and 9 had head and neck cancer. In the dose-escalation cohort, approximately 82% of patients were male, and the mean age was around 65 years with a range of about 20 to 79. Partial responses were achieved by three dose-escalation patients, of whom one had hepatocellular carcinoma and two had cutaneous melanoma. Peripheral TCRbeta sequencing aimed to test whether ivuxolimab altered TCR sequence diversity and caused clonal T-cell expansion. Intravenous ivuxolimab was administered to patients every 2 weeks at six dose levels: 0.01, 0.1, 0.3, 1.5, 3 and 10 mg/kg. Prior anti-PD-1, anti-PD-L1 or anti-CTLA-4 therapy was permitted, and approximately 40% of dose-escalation patients had received checkpoint inhibitors. The paper covers the monotherapy dose-escalation part of the phase I ivuxolimab trial, which included N = 52 patients. Overall study outcomes, separate from this receptor: In partial responders in the 0.1-3.0 mg/kg groups, normalized peripheral clonal expansion was found to be among the lowest, especially among CD8+ T cells. The antigen specificity of the clonally expanded peripheral T cells was not determined. After ivuxolimab, more expanded clones were found on average in CD8+ T cells than in CD4+ T cells. Low levels of normalized T-cell clonal expansion were also shown by some nonresponding patients. At doses from 0.1 to 3.0 mg/kg, clonal expansion was seen in both CD4+ and CD8+ blood T cells between baseline and week 6.

At least ten counts were recorded for this clone. The target of this receptor is not known. Qualities for individual bases were not recorded, and no much larger clone is one base off. Genomic DNA was extracted from sorted cells for sequencing of the TCRbeta CDR3 region. The immunoSEQ Assay was used to sequence the TCRbeta CDR3 regions. Imported from immuneACCESS, the table was reduced by TCRdb to in-frame sequences with V and J called. These copies leave out some clones; in studies compared against another copy, an unresolved V gene accounts for under half, and the cause of the remainder is not known. Within this sample are around 66,000 clones, with roughly 80% of them counted one time only. Clones ranked in the top ten supply approximately 6.3% of the sample. The trial excluded patients who had a history of autoimmune disease or who were on systemic immunosuppression. Peripheral blood for TCR sequencing was collected from all dose cohorts at baseline, on cycle 4 day 1, and on cycle 7 day 1. The samples were taken from a phase I, first-in-human, multicenter, open-label dose-escalation trial of ivuxolimab. Adults with locally advanced or metastatic melanoma, renal cell, hepatocellular, or head and neck squamous cell carcinoma were enrolled in the trial. CD4+ and CD8+ T cells were sorted separately from peripheral blood before TCR sequencing.

The CDR3 numbers 15 residues from cysteine through phenylalanine. Only the CDR3 part of the read is kept: 45 bases, read in frame from the first base. Cut back by 0 bases and 8 bases, the V and J ends lie 12 bases apart. As encoded in the germline V gene, CDR1 is SGHRS while CDR2 is YFSETQ. The input for sequencing was CD4+ or CD8+ T cells sorted from blood, taken in a trial of the OX40 agonist ivuxolimab. The TCR comes from an adult with an advanced solid tumor such as melanoma, head and neck, liver or kidney cancer. Rearrangement joined TRBV5-1 to TRBJ1-6; perhaps TRBD1 is the D gene, with 5 bases matching. The DNA sequence is as follows: TGCGCCAGCAGCTTGGTGGGGGGTGAAGATTCACCCCTCCACTTT. Translated, this is CASSLVGGEDSPLHF.